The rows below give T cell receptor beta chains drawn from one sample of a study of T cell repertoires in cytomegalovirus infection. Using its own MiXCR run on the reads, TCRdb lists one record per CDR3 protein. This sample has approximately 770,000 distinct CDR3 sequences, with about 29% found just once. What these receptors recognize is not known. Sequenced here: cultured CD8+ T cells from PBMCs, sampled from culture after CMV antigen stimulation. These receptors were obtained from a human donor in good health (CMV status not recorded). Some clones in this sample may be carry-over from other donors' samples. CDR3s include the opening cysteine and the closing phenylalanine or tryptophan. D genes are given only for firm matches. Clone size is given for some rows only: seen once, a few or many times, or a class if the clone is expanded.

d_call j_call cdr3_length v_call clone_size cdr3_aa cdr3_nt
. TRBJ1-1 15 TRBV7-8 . CASSSPRDMNTEAFF TGTGCCAGCAGCTCCCCCAGGGACATGAACACTGAAGCTTTCTTT
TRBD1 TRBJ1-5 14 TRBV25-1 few CASSGEGAGQPQHF TGTGCCAGCAGTGGTGAGGGGGCTGGTCAGCCCCAGCATTTT
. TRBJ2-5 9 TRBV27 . CAKGETQYF TGTGCCAAAGGGGAGACCCAGTACTTC
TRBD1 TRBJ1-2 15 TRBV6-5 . CANGTDFFKDYGYTF TGTGCCAACGGGACAGACTTTTTTAAAGACTATGGCTACACCTTC
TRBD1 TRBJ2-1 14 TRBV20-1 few CSAPGTGDNNEQFF TGCAGTGCGCCCGGGACAGGGGATAACAATGAGCAGTTCTTC
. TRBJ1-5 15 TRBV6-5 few CASSSIGLGNQPQHF TGTGCCAGCAGTTCTATCGGACTGGGCAATCAGCCCCAGCATTTT
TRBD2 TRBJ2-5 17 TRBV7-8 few CASIGGSGGPYQETQYF TGTGCCAGCATCGGAGGAAGCGGGGGGCCATATCAAGAGACCCAGTACTTC
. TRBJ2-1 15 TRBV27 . CASSYLAGQGNEQFF TGTGCCAGCAGTTATCTAGCGGGACAGGGGAATGAGCAGTTCTTC
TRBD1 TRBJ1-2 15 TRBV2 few CASSEGDRSLYGYTF TGTGCCAGCAGTGAAGGGGACAGATCTCTTTATGGCTACACCTTC
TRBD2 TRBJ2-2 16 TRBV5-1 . CASSLDLAGVTGELFF TGCGCCAGCAGCTTGGATCTAGCGGGGGTCACCGGGGAGCTGTTTTTT
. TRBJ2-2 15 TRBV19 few CASSDPASNTGELFF TGTGCCAGTAGCGATCCAGCTTCGAACACCGGGGAGCTGTTTTTT
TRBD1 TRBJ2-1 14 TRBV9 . CASSREDREYEQFF TGTGCCAGCAGCAGGGAAGACAGGGAGTATGAGCAGTTCTTC
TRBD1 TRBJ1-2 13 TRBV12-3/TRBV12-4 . CASRGDRTMRYTF TGTGCCAGCAGAGGGGACAGGACTATGCGCTACACCTTC
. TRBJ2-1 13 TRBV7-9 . CASSRGPDNEQFF TGTGCCAGCAGCCGCGGTCCTGACAATGAGCAGTTCTTC
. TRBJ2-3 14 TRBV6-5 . CASSSTGPTDTQYF TGTGCCAGCAGTTCCACGGGGCCCACAGATACGCAGTATTTT
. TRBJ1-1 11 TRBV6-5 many CASILGAEAFF TGTGCCAGCATACTCGGGGCTGAAGCTTTCTTT
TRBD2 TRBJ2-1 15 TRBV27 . CASSFGGGPNNEQFF TGTGCCAGCAGTTTCGGCGGGGGACCCAACAATGAGCAGTTCTTC
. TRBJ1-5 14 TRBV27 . CASSSHSSNQPQHF TGTGCCAGCAGTTCCCACAGTAGCAATCAGCCCCAGCATTTT
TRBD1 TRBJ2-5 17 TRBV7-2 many CASSFFGVTGEWETQYF TGTGCCAGCAGCTTTTTCGGGGTGACAGGGGAATGGGAGACCCAGTACTTC
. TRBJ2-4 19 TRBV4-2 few CASSQGALEASFLENIQYF TGTGCCAGCAGCCAAGGGGCGTTGGAGGCTAGCTTCTTGGAAAACATTCAGTACTTC
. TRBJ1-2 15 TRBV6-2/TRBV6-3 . CASTEGLLANYGYTF TGTGCCAGCACGGAGGGACTCCTAGCTAACTATGGCTACACCTTC
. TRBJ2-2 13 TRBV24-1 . CATSDLRPGELFF TGTGCCACCAGTGATTTGCGTCCCGGGGAGCTGTTTTTT
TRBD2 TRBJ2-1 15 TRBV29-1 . CSVLSSGGAGNEQFF TGCAGCGTCCTCTCTAGCGGGGGGGCTGGGAATGAGCAGTTCTTC
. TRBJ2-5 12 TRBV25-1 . CASSYVGETQYF TGTGCCAGCAGTTATGTAGGAGAGACCCAGTACTTC
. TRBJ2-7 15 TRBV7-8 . CASSLEGSLSYEQYF TGTGCCAGCAGCTTAGAGGGCAGTCTCTCCTACGAGCAGTACTTC
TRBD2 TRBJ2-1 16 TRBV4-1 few CASSPGGGVSYNEQFF TGCGCCAGCAGCCCGGGTGGGGGGGTGTCCTACAATGAGCAGTTCTTC
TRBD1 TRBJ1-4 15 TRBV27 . CASSLSDRVLEKLFF TGTGCCAGCAGTTTATCTGACAGGGTCCTTGAAAAACTGTTTTTT
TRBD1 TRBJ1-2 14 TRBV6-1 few CASRPDRGAYGYTF TGTGCCAGCAGACCCGACAGGGGCGCCTATGGCTACACCTTC
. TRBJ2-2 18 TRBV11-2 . CASSLDIGVYANTGELFF TGTGCCAGCAGCTTAGATATAGGGGTCTATGCCAACACCGGGGAGCTGTTTTTT
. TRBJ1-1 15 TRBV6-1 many CASRIRGSQNTEAFF TGTGCCAGCAGAATAAGAGGCTCCCAGAACACTGAAGCTTTCTTT
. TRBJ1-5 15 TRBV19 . CASKEFGDTNQPQHF TGTGCCAGTAAGGAGTTTGGGGACACCAATCAGCCCCAGCATTTT
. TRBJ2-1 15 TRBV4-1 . CASSQDPRQHHEQFF TGCGCCAGCAGCCAAGATCCCCGACAGCACCATGAGCAGTTCTTC
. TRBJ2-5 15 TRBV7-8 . CASRLGAGAQETQYF TGTGCCAGCAGATTAGGCGCGGGGGCCCAAGAGACCCAGTACTTC
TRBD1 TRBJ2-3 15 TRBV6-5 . CASSYSAGGKDTQYF TGTGCCAGCAGTTACTCGGCAGGGGGCAAAGATACGCAGTATTTT
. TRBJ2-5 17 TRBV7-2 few CASSLNFGGAVKETQYF TGTGCCAGCAGCTTAAATTTCGGGGGTGCAGTGAAAGAGACCCAGTACTTC
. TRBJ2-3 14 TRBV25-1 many CASSGGLYTDTQYF TGTGCCAGCAGTGGGGGACTGTACACAGATACGCAGTATTTT
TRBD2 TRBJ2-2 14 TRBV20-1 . CSAPRTSSGGELFF TGCAGTGCTCCCCGGACTAGCTCAGGCGGGGAGCTGTTTTTT
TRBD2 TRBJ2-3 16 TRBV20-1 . CSARPTSASSTDTQYF TGCAGTGCTAGACCAACTAGCGCATCTAGCACAGATACGCAGTATTTT
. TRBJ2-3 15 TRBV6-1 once CASSYEADFLDTQYF TGTGCCAGCAGTTATGAGGCCGACTTCTTAGATACGCAGTATTTT
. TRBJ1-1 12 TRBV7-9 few CAEEGPRTEAFF TGTGCTGAGGAGGGGCCTCGCACTGAAGCTTTCTTT
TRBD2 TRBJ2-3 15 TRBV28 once CASNLNRDYTDTQYF TGTGCCAGCAACTTAAACCGGGACTACACAGATACGCAGTATTTT
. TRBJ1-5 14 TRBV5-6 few CASSLKGGNQPQHF TGTGCCAGCAGCTTAAAGGGGGGCAATCAGCCCCAGCATTTT
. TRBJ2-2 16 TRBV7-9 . CASSPPAGRNTGELFF TGTGCCAGCAGTCCTCCAGCAGGACGGAACACCGGGGAGCTGTTTTTT
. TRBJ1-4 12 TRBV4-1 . CASSQDAVKLFF TGCGCCAGCAGCCAAGATGCGGTAAAACTGTTTTTT